This TCR beta chain was found in a study of T cells in women clearing cervical HPV infection. As for the study in general: Cases were women with histologically confirmed HPV16-related CIN3 or worse, including a couple of invasive cancers. Controls gave blood once infection was undetectable; cases at lesion identification. The study's findings and limits: Associations may precede or follow infection; HPV-specific or memory T cells were not isolated.

On this clone: The antigen remains unidentified.

Clones were sequenced by immunoSEQ multiplex PCR, and TCRdb holds only the in-frame ones, with some missing. This repertoire includes around 30,000 clones. The sequence came from a woman aged 18-70 years with a cervical HPV16 infection that either progressed to CIN3+ or cleared (not recorded which). Sequenced: blood buffy coat.

CDR3 DNA, as far as it was read: TGTGCCAGCTCACCTACGGACAGGACTAGCAATCAGCCC. Its translation: CASSPTDRTSNQP. The full CDR3 is CASSPTDRTSNQPQHF. The chain combines TRBV18 with TRBJ1-5; 7 positions agree with TRBD1. The read gets to within 3 residues of the CDR3 end, and the germline J gene fills in the rest. This CDR3 has 16 amino acids. Germline CDR1 reads KGHSH; CDR2 reads LQKENI. The J segment lost 0 bases and the V segment lost 3 bases, leaving 5 bases of the junction unmatched. The whole variable domain, filled in from reference TRBV18 and TRBJ1-5, reads NAGVMQNPRHLVRRRGQEARLRCSPMKGHSHVYWYRQLPEEGLKFMVYLQKENIIDESGMPKERFSAEFPKEGPSILRIQQVVRGDSAAYFCASSPTDRTSNQPQHFGDGTRLSIL.